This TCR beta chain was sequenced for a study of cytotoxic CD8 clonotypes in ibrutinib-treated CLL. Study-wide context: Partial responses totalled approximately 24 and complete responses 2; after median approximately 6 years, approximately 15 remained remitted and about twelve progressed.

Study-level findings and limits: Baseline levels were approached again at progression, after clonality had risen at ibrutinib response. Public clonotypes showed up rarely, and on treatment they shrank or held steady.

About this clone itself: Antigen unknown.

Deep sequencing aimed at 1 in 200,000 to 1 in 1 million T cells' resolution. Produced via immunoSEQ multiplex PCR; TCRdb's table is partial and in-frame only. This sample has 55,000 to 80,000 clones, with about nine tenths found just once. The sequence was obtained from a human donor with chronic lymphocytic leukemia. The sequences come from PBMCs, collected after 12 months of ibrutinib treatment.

The CDR3 sequence is CSARDRGRDGYTF. DNA of the CDR3: TGCAGCGCAAGGGACAGGGGGCGCGATGGCTACACCTTC. V gene TRBV29-1 combines with J gene TRBJ1-2; TRBD1 agrees at 12 bases. Germline trimming cut 7 bases from V and 6 bases from J; bases unmatched to any gene: 6. There are 13 residues in the CDR3. Looked up from germline, CDR1 is SQVTM and CDR2 is ANQGSEA.